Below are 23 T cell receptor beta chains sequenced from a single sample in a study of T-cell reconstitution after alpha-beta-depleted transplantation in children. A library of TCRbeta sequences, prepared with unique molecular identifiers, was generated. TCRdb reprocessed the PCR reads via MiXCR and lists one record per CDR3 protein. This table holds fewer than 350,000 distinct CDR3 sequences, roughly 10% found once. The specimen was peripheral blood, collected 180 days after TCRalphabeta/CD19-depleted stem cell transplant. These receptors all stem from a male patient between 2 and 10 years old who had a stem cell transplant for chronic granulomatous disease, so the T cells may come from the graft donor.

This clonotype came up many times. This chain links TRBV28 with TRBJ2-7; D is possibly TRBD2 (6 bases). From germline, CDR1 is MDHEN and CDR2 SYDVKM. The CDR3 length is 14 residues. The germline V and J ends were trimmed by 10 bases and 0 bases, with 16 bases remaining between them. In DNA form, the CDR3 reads TGTGCCATCACCCGGGACTTCAGCTCCTACGAGCAGTACTTC. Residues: CAITRDFSSYEQYF.

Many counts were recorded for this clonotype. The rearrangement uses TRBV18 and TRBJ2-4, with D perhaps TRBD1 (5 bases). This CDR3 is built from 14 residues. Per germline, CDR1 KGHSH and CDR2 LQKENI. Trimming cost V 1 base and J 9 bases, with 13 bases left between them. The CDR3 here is CASSPQGDTGIQYF. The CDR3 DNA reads TGTGCCAGCTCACCACAAGGGGATACAGGCATTCAGTACTTC.

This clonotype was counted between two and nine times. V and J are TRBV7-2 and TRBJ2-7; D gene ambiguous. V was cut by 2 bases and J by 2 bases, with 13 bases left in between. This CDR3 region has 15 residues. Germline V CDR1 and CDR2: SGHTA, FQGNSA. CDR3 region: CASSLPGPSAYEQYF. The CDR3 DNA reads TGTGCCAGCAGCTTACCGGGCCCATCGGCCTACGAGCAGTACTTC.

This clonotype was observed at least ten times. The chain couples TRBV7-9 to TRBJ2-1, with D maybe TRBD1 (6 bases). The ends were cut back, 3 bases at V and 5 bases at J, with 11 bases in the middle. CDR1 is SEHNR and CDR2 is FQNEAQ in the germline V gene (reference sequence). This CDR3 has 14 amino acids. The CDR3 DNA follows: TGTGCCAGCAGCTTGTGGACAGAAGACAATGAGCAGTTCTTC. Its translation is CASSLWTEDNEQFF.

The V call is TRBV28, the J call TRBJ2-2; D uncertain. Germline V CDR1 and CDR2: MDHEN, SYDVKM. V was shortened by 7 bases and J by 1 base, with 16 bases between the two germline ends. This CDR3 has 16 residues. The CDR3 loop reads CASTRGTPRNTGELFF. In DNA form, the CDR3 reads TGTGCCAGCACCCGAGGCACCCCCAGGAACACCGGGGAGCTGTTTTTT.

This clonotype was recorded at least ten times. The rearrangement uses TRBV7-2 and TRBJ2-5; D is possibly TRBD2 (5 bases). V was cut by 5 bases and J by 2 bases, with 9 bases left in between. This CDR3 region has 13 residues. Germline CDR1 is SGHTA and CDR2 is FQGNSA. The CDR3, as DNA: TGTGCCAGCAGCCGCGAGCGGCAAGAGACCCAGTACTTC. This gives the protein CASSRERQETQYF.

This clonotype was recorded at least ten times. In DNA form, the CDR3 reads TGTGCCAGCAGCCCTTCCGGGTGGACAGGTGGCTACACCTTC. As protein: CASSPSGWTGGYTF. The V gene is TRBV3-1, the J gene TRBJ1-2; 7 nucleotides match TRBD1. After removal of 4 bases from V and 7 bases from J, the junction contained 9 bases not matched to a gene. There are 14 residues in the CDR3. Germline CDR1 and CDR2: LGHDT and YNNKEL (reference sequence).

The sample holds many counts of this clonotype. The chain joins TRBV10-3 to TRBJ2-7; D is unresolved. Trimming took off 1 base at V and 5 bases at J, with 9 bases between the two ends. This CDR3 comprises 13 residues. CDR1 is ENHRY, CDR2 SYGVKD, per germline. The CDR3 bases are TGTGCCATCAGTGAGTTTAAGGAAAACGAGCAGTACTTC. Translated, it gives CAISEFKENEQYF.

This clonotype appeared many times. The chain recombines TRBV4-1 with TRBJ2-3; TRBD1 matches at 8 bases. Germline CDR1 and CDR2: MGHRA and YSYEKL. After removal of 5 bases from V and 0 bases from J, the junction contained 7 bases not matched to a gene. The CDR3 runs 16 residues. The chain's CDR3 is CASSIRQGSSTDTQYF. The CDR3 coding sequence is TGCGCCAGCAGCATAAGACAGGGGTCGAGCACAGATACGCAGTATTTT.

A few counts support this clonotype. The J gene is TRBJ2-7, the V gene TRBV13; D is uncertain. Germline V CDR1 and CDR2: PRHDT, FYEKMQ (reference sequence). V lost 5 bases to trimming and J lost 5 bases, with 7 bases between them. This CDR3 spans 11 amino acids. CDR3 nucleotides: TGTGCCAGCAGCCAAGTTCACGAGCAGTACTTC. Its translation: CASSQVHEQYF.

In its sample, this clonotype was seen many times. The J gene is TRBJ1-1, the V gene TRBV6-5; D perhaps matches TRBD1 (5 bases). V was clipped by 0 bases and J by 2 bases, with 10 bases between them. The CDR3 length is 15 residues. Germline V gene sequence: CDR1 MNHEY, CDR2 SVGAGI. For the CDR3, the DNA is TGTGCCAGCAGTTACTCGGGGCCGGGAAACACTGAAGCTTTCTTT. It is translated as CASSYSGPGNTEAFF.

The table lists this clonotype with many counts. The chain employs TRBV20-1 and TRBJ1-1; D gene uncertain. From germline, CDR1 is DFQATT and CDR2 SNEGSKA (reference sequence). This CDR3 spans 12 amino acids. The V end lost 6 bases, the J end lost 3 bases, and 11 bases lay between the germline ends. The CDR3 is CSAVSVYTEAFF. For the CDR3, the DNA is TGCAGTGCCGTCAGTGTTTACACTGAAGCTTTCTTT.

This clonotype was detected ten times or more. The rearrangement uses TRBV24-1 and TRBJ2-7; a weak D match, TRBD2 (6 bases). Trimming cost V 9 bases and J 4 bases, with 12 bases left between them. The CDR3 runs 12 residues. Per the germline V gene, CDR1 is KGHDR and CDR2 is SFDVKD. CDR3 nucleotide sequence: TGTGCCACCGCGTCAGGGAGGTACGAGCAGTACTTC. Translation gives CATASGRYEQYF.

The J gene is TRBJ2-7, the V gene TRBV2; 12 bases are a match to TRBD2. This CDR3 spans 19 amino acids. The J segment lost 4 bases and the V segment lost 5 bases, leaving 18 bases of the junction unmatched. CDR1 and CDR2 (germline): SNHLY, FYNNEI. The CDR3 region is CASSPPGLAGPMGGYEQYF. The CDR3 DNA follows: TGTGCCAGCAGTCCCCCCGGACTAGCGGGACCAATGGGTGGATACGAGCAGTACTTC.

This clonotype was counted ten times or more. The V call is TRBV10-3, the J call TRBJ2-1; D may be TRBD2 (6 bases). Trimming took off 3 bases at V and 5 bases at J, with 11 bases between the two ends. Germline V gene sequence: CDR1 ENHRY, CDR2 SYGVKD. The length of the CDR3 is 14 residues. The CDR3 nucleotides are TGTGCCATCAGTGAACCGGGACTCGACAATGAGCAGTTCTTC. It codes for CAISEPGLDNEQFF.

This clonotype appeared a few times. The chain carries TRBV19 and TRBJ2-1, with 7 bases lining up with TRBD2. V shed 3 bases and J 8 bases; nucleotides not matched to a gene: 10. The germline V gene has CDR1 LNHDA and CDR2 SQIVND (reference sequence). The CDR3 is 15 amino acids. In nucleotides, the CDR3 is TGTGCCAGTAGTATCTCTAGCGGCCCAGGAGATGAGCAGTTCTTC. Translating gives CASSISSGPGDEQFF.

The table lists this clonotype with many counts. The DNA of the CDR3 is TGCGCCAGCAGTGCGGCTAGCGGGCTCTATGAGCAGTTCTTC. Its protein is CASSAASGLYEQFF. The genes are TRBV10-2 and TRBJ2-1; TRBD2 agrees at 8 bases. This CDR3 comprises 14 residues. In germline, CDR1 is WSHSY, CDR2 SAAADI. The J segment lost 8 bases and the V segment lost 4 bases, leaving 7 bases of the junction unmatched.

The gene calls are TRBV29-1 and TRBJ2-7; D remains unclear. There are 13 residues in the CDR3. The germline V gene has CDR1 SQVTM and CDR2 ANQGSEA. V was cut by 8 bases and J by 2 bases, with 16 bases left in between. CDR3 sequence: CSSSGPSPYEQYF. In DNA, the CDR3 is TGCAGCTCCTCCGGGCCCTCCCCCTACGAGCAGTACTTC.

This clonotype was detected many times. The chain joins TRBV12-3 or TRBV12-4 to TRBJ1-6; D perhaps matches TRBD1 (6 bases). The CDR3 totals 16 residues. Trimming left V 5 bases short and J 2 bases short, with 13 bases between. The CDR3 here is CASSPWDNPYNSPLHF. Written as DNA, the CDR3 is TGTGCCAGCAGTCCCTGGGACAACCCCTATAATTCACCCCTCCACTTT.

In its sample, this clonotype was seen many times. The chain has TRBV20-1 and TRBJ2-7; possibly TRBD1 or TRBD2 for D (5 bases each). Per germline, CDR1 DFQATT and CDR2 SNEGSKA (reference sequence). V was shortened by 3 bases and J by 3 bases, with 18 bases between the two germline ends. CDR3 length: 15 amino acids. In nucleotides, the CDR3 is TGCAGTGCTAGTGAGCGGCAGGGAAGATACTACGAGCAGTACTTC. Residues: CSASERQGRYYEQYF.

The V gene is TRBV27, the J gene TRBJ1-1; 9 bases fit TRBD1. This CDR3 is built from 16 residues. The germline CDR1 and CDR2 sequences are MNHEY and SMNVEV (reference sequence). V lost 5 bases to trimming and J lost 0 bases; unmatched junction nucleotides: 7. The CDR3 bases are TGTGCCAGCAGTACGGACAGGGGAGCCCTGAACACTGAAGCTTTCTTT. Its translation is CASSTDRGALNTEAFF.

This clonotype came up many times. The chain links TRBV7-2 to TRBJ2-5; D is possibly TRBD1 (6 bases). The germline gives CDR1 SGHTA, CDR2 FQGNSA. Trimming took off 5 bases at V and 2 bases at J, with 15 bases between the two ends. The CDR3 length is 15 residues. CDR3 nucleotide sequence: TGTGCCAGCAGCGCAACGACAGGTTTGCAAGAGACCCAGTACTTC. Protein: CASSATTGLQETQYF.

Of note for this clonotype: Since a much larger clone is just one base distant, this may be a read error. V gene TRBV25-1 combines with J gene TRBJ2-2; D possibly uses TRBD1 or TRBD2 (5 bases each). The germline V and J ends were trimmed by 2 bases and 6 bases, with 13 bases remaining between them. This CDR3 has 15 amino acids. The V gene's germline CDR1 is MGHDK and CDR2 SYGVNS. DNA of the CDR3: TGTGCCAGCAGTGAAAATGGCAGGGACGCCGGGGAGCTGTTTTTT. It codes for CASSENGRDAGELFF.